This T cell receptor beta chain is from a study of shared clonotypes between healthy human individuals. Findings of the study overall: Estimated clonotype richness was generally higher in naive than memory subsets.

It was across several immunoSEQ plates that each subset's genomic DNA was evenly split. DNA at 200 ng, 25,000 to 30,000 T cell genomes, went into sorted-subset replicate PCRs. Method: immunoSEQ multiplex PCR; TCRdb's copy keeps in-frame clones and lacks some. Among about 2 million clones listed, approximately 95% were seen once. With regard to this clone: Its cognate antigen is unknown. At the DNA level, this CDR3 is encoded by other sequences in the same sample as well.

The CDR3 is 15 residues long. V lost 1 base and J lost 2; bases outside the gene matches: 1. CDR1 SGHAT and CDR2 FQNNGV come from the germline V gene. This chain joins TRBV11-2 and TRBJ2-7; 11 bases are a match to TRBD2. The source is a man aged 18 to 29 in good health. The specimen sequenced was naive CD4+ T cells sorted from blood. The subset was: CD45RA+ positively selected. The CDR3 is CASSLVAGGPYEQYF. The CDR3 DNA sequence: TGTGCCAGCAGCTTAGTAGCGGGAGGGCCCTACGAGCAGTACTTC.